This T cell receptor (beta chain) was sequenced during a study of response to subunit inactivated influenza vaccine. The CDR3 is 12 residues long. The V gene end was trimmed by 7 bases and the J gene end by 3 bases; junction bases not matched to a gene: 3. Germline V lookup: CDR1 DFQATT, CDR2 SNEGSKA (reference sequence). TCRdb re-called the RT-PCR reads through MiXCR, storing one row per CDR3 protein. Among hundreds of thousands of distinct CDR3 sequences listed, around 11% were seen once. This clonotype has only a few counts. The sample was also reused in another study, on T cells expressing NK-cell markers. From that second work: Generation of TCR beta cDNA was performed by 5'RACE template switching incorporating UMIs. The share of CD8+ T cells held by dominant NKG2C+ clonotypes was about 1.0-7.5% in roughly 6 donors. Similarly, these clonotypes led the CD3+CD56-NKG2C+ fraction as well in several donors.

This receptor was obtained from a man aged 45 to 65 who received an inactivated influenza vaccine. The chain links TRBV20-1 to TRBJ2-1; 7 bases line up with TRBD1. The sample was PBMCs from blood, taken on the day of vaccination. The CDR3 DNA reads as TGCAGTGGACAGGGTCTCTACAATGAGCAGTTCTTC. This gives the protein CSGQGLYNEQFF.